These 21 T cell receptor beta chains originate from one sample sequenced in a study of cytomegalovirus exposure and HLA in healthy donors. PCR was performed using 60 Vbeta and 13 Jbeta primers. Generated by immunoSEQ multiplex PCR, the TCRdb table keeps only in-frame clones and is missing some. Among roughly 100,000 clones listed, about four fifths were seen once. Specimen: PBMCs. The receptors derive from a man in his forties or fifties in good health and CMV-seropositive.

Note on this clone: Other nucleotide sequences from this sample produce the same CDR3. The J gene is TRBJ2-7, the V gene TRBV11-2, with TRBD1 identical over 7 bases. The CDR3 runs 12 residues. Germline V lookup: CDR1 SGHAT, CDR2 FQNNGV. V lost 8 bases to trimming and J lost 2 bases; unmatched junction nucleotides: 3. The CDR3, as DNA: TGTGCCAGCCGACAGGGCCCCTACGAGCAGTACTTC. Its translation: CASRQGPYEQYF.

This chain connects TRBV2 to TRBJ1-6, with TRBD1 as a possible D gene (5 bases). Trimming removed 6 bases from V and 9 bases from J, with 9 bases in between. This CDR3 comprises 12 residues. CDR1 and CDR2 from the germline V gene are SNHLY and FYNNEI. CDR3 sequence reads: CASRAGLSPLHF. CDR3 sequence (DNA): TGTGCCAGCAGAGCAGGGCTTTCACCCCTCCACTTT.

The chain joins TRBV10-3 to TRBJ1-1; D is possibly TRBD1 (5 bases). Trimming took 0 bases from V and 0 from J, leaving 8 bases between them. CDR1 and CDR2 (germline): ENHRY, SYGVKD. The CDR3 spans 15 residues. Written as DNA, the CDR3 is TGTGCCATCAGTGAGTCCCTGACAGTGAACACTGAAGCTTTCTTT. Translating gives CAISESLTVNTEAFF.

This clone was counted between two and nine times. V is TRBV10-1 and J is TRBJ2-3; the D gene is possibly TRBD1 (6 bases). The CDR3 has 13 residues. With 2 bases removed from V and 4 bases from J, the gap between germline ends came to 7 bases. The germline V gene has CDR1 WNHNN and CDR2 SYGVQD (reference sequence). The CDR3 sequence: CASSEDRSDTQYF. In DNA, the CDR3 is TGCGCCAGCAGTGAGGACAGGTCAGATACGCAGTATTTT.

The V gene is TRBV5-1, the J gene TRBJ2-1; 12 bases line up with TRBD2. The CDR3 spans 15 residues. Germline values: CDR1 SGHRS, CDR2 YFSETQ. V shed 4 bases, J shed 4 bases, and the junction held 3 bases outside the gene matches. The chain's CDR3 is CASSQGLAGYNEQFF. The CDR3, as DNA: TGCGCCAGCAGCCAGGGACTAGCGGGTTACAATGAGCAGTTCTTC.

This clone has more than one count but fewer than ten. V is TRBV13 and J is TRBJ1-1; TRBD1 might be the D (5 bases). Germline CDR1 PRHDT, CDR2 FYEKMQ (reference sequence). This CDR3 is built from 16 residues. Trimming removed 1 base from V and 11 bases from J, with 23 bases in between. DNA of the CDR3: TGTGCCAGCAGCTTAGAATTGGGGGGACCCGCGGGGAGGGCTTTCTTT. Translated: CASSLELGGPAGRAFF.

The chain links TRBV7-9 to TRBJ2-7, with 15 positions matching TRBD2. In germline, CDR1 is SEHNR, CDR2 FQNEAQ (reference sequence). The junction had 11 bases not matched to a gene; V was cut back by 7 bases and J by 7 bases. This CDR3 is built from 16 residues. The CDR3 DNA follows: TGTGCCAGCACCCCCGGGACTAGCGGGAGGTTCAGTGAGCAGTACTTC. This encodes CASTPGTSGRFSEQYF.

The chain joins TRBV19 to TRBJ2-3; TRBD1 matches at 9 bases. CDR3 length equals 16 residues. V was clipped by 5 bases and J by 1 base; unmatched bases: 7. The germline V gene has CDR1 LNHDA and CDR2 SQIVND (reference sequence). The CDR3 loop reads CASSGQGLRGTDTQYF. The CDR3 region has the DNA TGTGCCAGTAGTGGACAGGGGTTAAGGGGCACAGATACGCAGTATTTT.

This clone was found once. The rearrangement joins TRBV27 to TRBJ1-4; possibly TRBD1 for D (6 bases). Germline V gives CDR1 MNHEY, CDR2 SMNVEV (reference sequence). The CDR3 covers 14 residues. Trimming removed 3 bases at V and 5 bases at J, with 10 bases between. The CDR3 protein is CASSFDRKNEKLFF. The CDR3 nucleotides read TGTGCCAGCAGTTTCGACAGGAAAAATGAAAAACTGTTTTTT.

The chain combines TRBV5-1 with TRBJ2-3, with 8 bases fitting TRBD2. CDR3 length equals 16 residues. Trimming at V came to 0 bases and at J to 5 bases, leaving 8 bases not matched to a gene. Germline CDR1 is SGHRS and CDR2 is YFSETQ. The CDR3 loop is CASSLGGGGPGDTQYF. CDR3 DNA: TGCGCCAGCAGCTTGGGAGGCGGGGGGCCGGGAGATACGCAGTATTTT.

This clone was detected once. The chain carries TRBV10-3 and TRBJ2-7; tentative D call: TRBD2 (6 bases). The germline V and J ends were trimmed by 6 bases and 3 bases, with 15 bases remaining between them. Germline lookup yields CDR1 ENHRY and CDR2 SYGVKD. CDR3 length: 14 residues. Here the CDR3 reads CAISPAGWVYEQYF. CDR3 nucleotides: TGTGCCATCAGCCCCGCGGGGTGGGTCTACGAGCAGTACTTC.

The sample holds a few counts of this clone. V and J are TRBV4-1 and TRBJ1-2, with D unresolved. V lost 2 bases and J lost 0, with 4 bases in between. This CDR3 comprises 13 residues. Per the germline V gene, CDR1 is MGHRA and CDR2 is YSYEKL. The CDR3 DNA is TGCGCCAGCAGCCAACAGACTAACTATGGCTACACCTTC. As protein: CASSQQTNYGYTF.

J is TRBJ2-1 and V is TRBV5-1; 7 bases match TRBD1. The germline gives CDR1 SGHRS, CDR2 YFSETQ. This CDR3 has 15 residues. Germline trimming cut 0 bases from V and 8 bases from J; bases unmatched to any gene: 8. The CDR3 reads CASSLDRGSGYEQFF. Here the CDR3 DNA reads TGCGCCAGCAGCTTGGACAGGGGCTCAGGGTATGAGCAGTTCTTC.

The CDR3 bases are TGTGCCAGCAGCCAATCCTCCGGGACAAAGAACACCGGGGAGCTGTTTTTT. Its translation is CASSQSSGTKNTGELFF. The gene calls are TRBV4-2 and TRBJ2-2; tentative D call: TRBD1 (6 bases). Germline V gives CDR1 LGHNA, CDR2 YNFKEQ. Trimming took off 2 bases at V and 1 base at J, with 14 bases between the two ends. This CDR3 region has 17 residues.

The chain combines TRBV2 with TRBJ2-3, with 7 bases fitting TRBD2. V dropped 5 bases and J dropped 0; count of bases not matched to a gene: 8. The CDR3 sequence is 16 residues long. Germline CDR1 SNHLY, CDR2 FYNNEI. Here the CDR3 reads CASSKLAPTSTDTQYF. CDR3 coding DNA: TGTGCCAGCAGTAAACTAGCGCCGACTAGCACAGATACGCAGTATTTT.

V gene TRBV2 combines with J gene TRBJ2-7; maybe TRBD1 (6 bases). The V end lost 6 bases, the J end lost 1 base, and 16 bases lay between the germline ends. The CDR3 has 15 residues. In germline, CDR1 is SNHLY, CDR2 FYNNEI. The CDR3 bases are TGTGCCAGCAGGCGTACAGGGACGGATTCCTACGAGCAGTACTTC. This codes for CASRRTGTDSYEQYF.

The chain links TRBV14 to TRBJ2-3; TRBD2 matches 7 bases. The V and J ends lost 1 base and 2 bases, in that order; junction bases with no gene match: 6. This CDR3 has 16 amino acids. CDR1 is SGHDN and CDR2 is FVKESK in the germline V gene. DNA of the CDR3: TGTGCCAGCAGCCAAGGGCAGCGGGAACACACAGATACGCAGTATTTT. It codes for CASSQGQREHTDTQYF.

The chain has TRBV5-6 and TRBJ2-2; D call uncertain. Trimming shortened V by 4 bases and J by 6 bases, and 10 bases separated the two germline ends. This CDR3 is 13 amino acids long. Germline-derived CDR1 and CDR2 are SGHDT and YYEEEE. The CDR3 sequence: CASSIGLAGELFF. CDR3 coding DNA: TGTGCCAGCAGCATTGGGCTGGCCGGGGAGCTGTTTTTT.

The chain links TRBV28 to TRBJ1-3; D may be TRBD1 (6 bases). The CDR3 is 15 residues long. V lost 4 bases to trimming and J lost 4 bases, with 14 bases between them. Germline CDR1 and CDR2: MDHEN and SYDVKM. CDR3 in amino acids: CASSSDSTVGNTIYF. As DNA, the CDR3 is TGTGCCAGCAGTTCGGACAGTACTGTCGGAAACACCATATATTTT.

This clone was detected once. This chain joins TRBV2 and TRBJ2-7; TRBD2 matches 15 bases. Germline loops: CDR1 SNHLY, CDR2 FYNNEI. The V gene end was trimmed by 6 bases and the J gene end by 5 bases; junction bases not matched to a gene: 11. The CDR3 consists of 17 residues. CDR3 nucleotide sequence: TGTGCCAGCAGACCCACTGGACTAGCGGGGGGGCCTGACGAGCAGTACTTC. Its translation is CASRPTGLAGGPDEQYF.

The chain is built from TRBV5-1 and TRBJ2-7; D gene ambiguous. Trimming removed 0 bases at V and 2 bases at J, with 9 bases between. This CDR3 spans 14 amino acids. From germline, CDR1 is SGHRS and CDR2 YFSETQ. The CDR3 here is CASSLAFFAYEQYF. CDR3 nucleotide sequence: TGCGCCAGCAGCTTGGCTTTTTTCGCCTACGAGCAGTACTTC. The full variable domain, in which reference TRBV5-1 and TRBJ2-7 provide the parts outside the CDR3, is KAGVTQTPRYLIKTRGQQVTLSCSPISGHRSVSWYQQTPGQGLQFLFEYFSETQRNKGNFPGRFSGRQFSNSRSEMNVSTLELGDSALYLCASSLAFFAYEQYFGPGTRLTVT.